This T cell receptor (beta chain) is from a study of CD8+ T cells in alopecia areata. As for the study in general: Percentage of affected scalp area was the basis on which treated patients' severity was scored. Findings of the study overall: Although TCR sharing was seen in mice, sharing across patients was less clear, possibly for HLA-related reasons.

Worth noting for this clone: Its antigen remains unidentified.

The authors extracted RNA and reverse transcribed it into cDNA as the sequencing template. Data came from immunoSEQ multiplex PCR; TCRdb stores just in-frame clones and leaves some out. The sample includes some 150,000 clones, approximately 90% of them seen just once. Described treatment: oral pan-JAK inhibitor, 5-10 mg twice daily. The CDR3 is 13 residues long. Deletions cut 0 bases from V and 3 bases from J, with 5 bases between. Per the germline V gene, CDR1 is KGHSH and CDR2 is LQKENI. The chain couples TRBV18 to TRBJ2-5, with a weak D call TRBD1 (5 bases). This sequence was found in a human donor with alopecia areata. This material consisted of CD8+ T cells sorted from blood, taken at week 4, from a patient treated with tofacitinib. The CDR3 loop reads CASSPPQEETQYF. In nucleotides, the CDR3 is TGTGCCAGCTCACCACCACAGGAAGAGACCCAGTACTTC.